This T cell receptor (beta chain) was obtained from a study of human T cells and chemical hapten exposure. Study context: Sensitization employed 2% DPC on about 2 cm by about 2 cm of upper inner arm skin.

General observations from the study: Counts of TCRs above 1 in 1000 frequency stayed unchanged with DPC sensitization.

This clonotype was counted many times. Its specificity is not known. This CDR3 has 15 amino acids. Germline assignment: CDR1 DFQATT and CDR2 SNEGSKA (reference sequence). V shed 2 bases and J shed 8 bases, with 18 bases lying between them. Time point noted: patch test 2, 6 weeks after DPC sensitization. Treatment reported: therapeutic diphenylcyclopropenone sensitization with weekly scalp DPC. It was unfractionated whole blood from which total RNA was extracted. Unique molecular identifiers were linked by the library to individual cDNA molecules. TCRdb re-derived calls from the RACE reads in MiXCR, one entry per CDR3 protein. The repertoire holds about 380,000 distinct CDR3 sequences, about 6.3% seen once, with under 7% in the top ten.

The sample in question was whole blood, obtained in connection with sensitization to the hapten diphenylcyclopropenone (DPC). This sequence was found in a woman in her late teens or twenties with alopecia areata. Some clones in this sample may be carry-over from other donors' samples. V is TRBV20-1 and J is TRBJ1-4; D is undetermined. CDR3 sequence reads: CSARPSAAPGEKLFF. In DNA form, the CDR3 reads TGCAGTGCTAGACCGTCAGCCGCTCCTGGGGAAAAACTGTTTTTT.